This TCR beta chain was identified in a study of CXCR3-negative and CXCR3-positive naive CD8 T cells. Carrying UMI labels, the TRB cDNA libraries were prepared through 5' RACE. TCRdb reprocessed the 5' RACE reads, keeping one entry per CDR3 protein, no DNA. Recorded for this sample: 41,000 or so distinct CDR3 sequences. Findings of the study overall: Each naive subset displayed comparably high diversity, whereas memory CD8+ cells displayed much lower diversity. Memory cells differed in TRBV-TRBJ usage, but naive CXCR3-negative and CXCR3-positive cells had similar usage.

For this clonotype: Its matching antigen is unknown.

This CDR3 has 12 amino acids. Per germline, CDR1 SQVTM and CDR2 ANQGSEA. What was sequenced was naive CXCR3- CD8+ T cells from blood. Indicated subset: CD45RO-CCR7+CD27+CD95- naive CD8+ T cells lacking CXCR3 (TNR3-). This receptor was taken from a human donor in good health. Some clones in this sample may be carry-over from other donors' samples. V is TRBV29-1 and J is TRBJ2-7; the TRBD1 assignment by TCRdb is unverifiable without DNA. The CDR3 loop is CSALDQGYEQYF.